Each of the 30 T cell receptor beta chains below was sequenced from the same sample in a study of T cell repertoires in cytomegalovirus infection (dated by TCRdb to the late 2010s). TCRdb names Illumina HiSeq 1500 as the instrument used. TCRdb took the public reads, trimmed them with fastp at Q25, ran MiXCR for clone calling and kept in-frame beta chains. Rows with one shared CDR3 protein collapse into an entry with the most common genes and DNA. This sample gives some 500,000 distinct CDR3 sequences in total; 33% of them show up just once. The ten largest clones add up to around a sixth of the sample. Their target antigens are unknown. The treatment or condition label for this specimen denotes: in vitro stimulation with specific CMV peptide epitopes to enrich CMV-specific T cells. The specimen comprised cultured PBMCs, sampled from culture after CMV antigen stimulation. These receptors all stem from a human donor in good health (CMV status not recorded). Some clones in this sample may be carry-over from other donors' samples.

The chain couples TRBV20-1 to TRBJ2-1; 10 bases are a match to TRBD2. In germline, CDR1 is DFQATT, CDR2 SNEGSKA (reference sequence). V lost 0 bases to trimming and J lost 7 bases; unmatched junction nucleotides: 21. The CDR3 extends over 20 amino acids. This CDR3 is CSARDQGGDKTSGQGNEQFF. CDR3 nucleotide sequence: TGCAGTGCTAGAGATCAAGGGGGTGACAAGACTAGCGGGCAGGGTAATGAGCAGTTCTTC.

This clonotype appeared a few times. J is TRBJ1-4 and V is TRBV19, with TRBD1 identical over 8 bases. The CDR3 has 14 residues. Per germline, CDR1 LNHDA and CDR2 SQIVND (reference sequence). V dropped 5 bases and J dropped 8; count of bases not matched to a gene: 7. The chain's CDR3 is CASSPRTGLEKLFF. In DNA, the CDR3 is TGTGCCAGTAGTCCCCGGACAGGGTTAGAAAAACTGTTTTTT.

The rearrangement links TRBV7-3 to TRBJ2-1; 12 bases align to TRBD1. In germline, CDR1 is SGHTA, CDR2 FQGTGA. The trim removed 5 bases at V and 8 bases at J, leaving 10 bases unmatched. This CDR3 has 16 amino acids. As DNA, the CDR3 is TGTGCCAGCAGCCAAAAGGGGGGACAGGGGGCCGATGAGCAGTTCTTC. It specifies CASSQKGGQGADEQFF.

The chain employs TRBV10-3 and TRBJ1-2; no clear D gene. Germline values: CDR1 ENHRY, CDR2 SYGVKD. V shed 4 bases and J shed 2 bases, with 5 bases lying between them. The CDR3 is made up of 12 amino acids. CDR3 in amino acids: CAISGTNYGYTF. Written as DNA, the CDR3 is TGTGCCATCAGTGGGACGAACTATGGCTACACCTTC.

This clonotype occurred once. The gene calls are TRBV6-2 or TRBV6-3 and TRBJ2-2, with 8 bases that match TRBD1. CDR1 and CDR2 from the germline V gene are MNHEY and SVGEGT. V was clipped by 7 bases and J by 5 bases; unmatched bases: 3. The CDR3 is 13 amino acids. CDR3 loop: CASNGQGTGELFF. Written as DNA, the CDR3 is TGTGCCAGCAACGGACAGGGAACCGGGGAGCTGTTTTTT.

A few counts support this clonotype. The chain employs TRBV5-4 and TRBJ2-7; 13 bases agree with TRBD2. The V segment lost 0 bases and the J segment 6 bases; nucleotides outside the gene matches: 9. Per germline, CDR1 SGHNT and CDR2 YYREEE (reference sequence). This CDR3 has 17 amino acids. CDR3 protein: CASSLESLAGGPLEQYV. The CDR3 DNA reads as TGTGCCAGCAGCTTGGAGTCACTAGCGGGAGGGCCTCTCGAGCAGTACGTC.

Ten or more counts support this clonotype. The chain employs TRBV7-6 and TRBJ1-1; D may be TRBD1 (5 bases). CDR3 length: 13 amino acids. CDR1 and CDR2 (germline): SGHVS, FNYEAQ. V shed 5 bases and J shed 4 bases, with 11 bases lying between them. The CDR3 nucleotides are TGTGCCAGCAGCCTGACAGCAACCACTGAAGCTTTCTTT. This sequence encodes CASSLTATTEAFF.

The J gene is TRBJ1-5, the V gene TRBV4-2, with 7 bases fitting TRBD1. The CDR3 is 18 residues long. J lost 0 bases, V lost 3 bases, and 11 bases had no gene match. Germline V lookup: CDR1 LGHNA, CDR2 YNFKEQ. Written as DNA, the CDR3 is TGTGCCAGCAGCCAGATACAGGGGACCGGGGATAGCAATCAGCCCCAGCATTTT. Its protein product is CASSQIQGTGDSNQPQHF.

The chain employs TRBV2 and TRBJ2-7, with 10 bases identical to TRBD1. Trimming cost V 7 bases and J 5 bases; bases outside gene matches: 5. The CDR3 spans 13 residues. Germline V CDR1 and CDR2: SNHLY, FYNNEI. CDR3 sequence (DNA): TGTGCCAGCAACAGACAGGGGGCCCACGAGCAGTACTTC. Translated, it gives CASNRQGAHEQYF.

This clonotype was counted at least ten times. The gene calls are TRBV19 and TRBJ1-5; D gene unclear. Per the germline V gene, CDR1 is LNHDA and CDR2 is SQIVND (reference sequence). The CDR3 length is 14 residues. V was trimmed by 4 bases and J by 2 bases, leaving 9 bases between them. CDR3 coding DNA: TGTGCCAGTAGTAGAGGCGTTGGCAATCAGCCCCAGCATTTT. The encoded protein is CASSRGVGNQPQHF.

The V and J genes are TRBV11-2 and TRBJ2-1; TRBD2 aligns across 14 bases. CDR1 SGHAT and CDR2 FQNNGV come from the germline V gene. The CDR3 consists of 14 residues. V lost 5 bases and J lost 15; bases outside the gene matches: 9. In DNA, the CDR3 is TGTGCCAGCAGCATGGGGGGACTAGCGGGAGATCGGTTCTTC. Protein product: CASSMGGLAGDRFF. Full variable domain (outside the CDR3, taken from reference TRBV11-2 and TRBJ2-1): EAGVAQSPRYKIIEKRQSVAFWCNPISGHATLYWYQQILGQGPKLLIQFQNNGVVDDSQLPKDRFSAERLKGVDSTLKIQPAKLEDSAVYLCASSMGGLAGDRFFGPGTRLTVL.

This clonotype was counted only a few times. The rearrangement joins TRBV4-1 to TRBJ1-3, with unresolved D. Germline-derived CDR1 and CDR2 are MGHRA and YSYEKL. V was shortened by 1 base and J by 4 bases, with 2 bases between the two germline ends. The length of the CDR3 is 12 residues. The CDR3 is CASSQAGNTIYF. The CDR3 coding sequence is TGCGCCAGCAGCCAAGCGGGAAACACCATATATTTT.

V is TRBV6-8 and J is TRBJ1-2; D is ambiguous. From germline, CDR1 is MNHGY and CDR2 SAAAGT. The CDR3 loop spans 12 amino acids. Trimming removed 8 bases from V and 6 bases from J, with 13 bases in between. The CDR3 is CASAGSLDGYTF. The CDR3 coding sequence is TGTGCCAGCGCGGGCAGCCTCGATGGCTACACCTTC.

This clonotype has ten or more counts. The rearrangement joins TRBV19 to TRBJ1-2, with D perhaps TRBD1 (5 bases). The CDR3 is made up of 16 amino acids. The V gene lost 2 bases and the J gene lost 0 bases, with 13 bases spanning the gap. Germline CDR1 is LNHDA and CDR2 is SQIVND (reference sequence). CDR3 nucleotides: TGTGCCAGTAGTATAAGGAGGACAAAGACTAACTATGGCTACACCTTC. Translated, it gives CASSIRRTKTNYGYTF.

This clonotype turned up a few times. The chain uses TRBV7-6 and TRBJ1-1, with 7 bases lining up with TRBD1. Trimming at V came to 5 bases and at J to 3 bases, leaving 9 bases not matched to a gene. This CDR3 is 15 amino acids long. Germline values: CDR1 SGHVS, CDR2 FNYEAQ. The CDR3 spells CASSARGPEDTEAFF. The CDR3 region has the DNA TGTGCCAGCAGCGCGAGGGGGCCGGAGGACACTGAAGCTTTCTTT.

The CDR3 protein is CSAHRDGYTF. The CDR3 region has the DNA TGCAGCGCACACAGGGATGGCTACACCTTC. This rearrangement joins TRBV29-1 to TRBJ1-2; perhaps TRBD1 as D (6 bases). Trimming took off 7 bases at V and 6 bases at J, with 9 bases between the two ends. The CDR3 has 10 residues. The germline V gene has CDR1 SQVTM and CDR2 ANQGSEA.

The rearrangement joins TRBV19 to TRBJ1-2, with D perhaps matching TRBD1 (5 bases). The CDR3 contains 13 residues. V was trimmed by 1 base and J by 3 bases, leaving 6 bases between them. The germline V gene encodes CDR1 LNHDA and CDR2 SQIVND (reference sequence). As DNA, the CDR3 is TGTGCCAGTAGTATAGGGGGGGACTATGGCTACACCTTC. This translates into CASSIGGDYGYTF.

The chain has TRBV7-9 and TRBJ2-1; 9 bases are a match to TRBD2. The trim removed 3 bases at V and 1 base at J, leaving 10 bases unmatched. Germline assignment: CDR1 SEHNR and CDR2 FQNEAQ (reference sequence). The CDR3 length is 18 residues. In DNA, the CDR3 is TGTGCCAGCAGCTTGGCTCTAGCGGGATATACATCCTACAATGAGCAGTTCTTC. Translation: CASSLALAGYTSYNEQFF.

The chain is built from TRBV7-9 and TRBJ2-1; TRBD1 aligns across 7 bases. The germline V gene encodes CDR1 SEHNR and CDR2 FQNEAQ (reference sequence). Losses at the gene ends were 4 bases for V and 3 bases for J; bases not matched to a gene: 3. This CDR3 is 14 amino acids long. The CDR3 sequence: CASSYRGFYNEQFF. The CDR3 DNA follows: TGTGCCAGCAGCTACAGGGGTTTCTACAATGAGCAGTTCTTC.

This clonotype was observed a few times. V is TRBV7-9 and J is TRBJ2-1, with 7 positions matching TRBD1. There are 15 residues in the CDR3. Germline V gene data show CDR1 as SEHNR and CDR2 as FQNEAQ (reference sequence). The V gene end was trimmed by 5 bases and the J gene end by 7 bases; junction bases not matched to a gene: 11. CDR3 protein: CASSLVGTGENEQFF. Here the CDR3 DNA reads TGTGCCAGCAGCCTAGTTGGTACAGGGGAGAATGAGCAGTTCTTC. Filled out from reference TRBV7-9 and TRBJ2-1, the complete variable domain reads DTGVSQNPRHKITKRGQNVTFRCDPISEHNRLYWYRQTLGQGPEFLTYFQNEAQLEKSRLLSDRFSAERPKGSFSTLEIQRTEQGDSAMYLCASSLVGTGENEQFFGPGTRLTVL.

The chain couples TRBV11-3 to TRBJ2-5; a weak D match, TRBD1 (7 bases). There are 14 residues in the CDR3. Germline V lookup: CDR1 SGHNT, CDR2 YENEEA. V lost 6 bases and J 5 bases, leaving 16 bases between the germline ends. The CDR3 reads CASSWGPGGETQYF. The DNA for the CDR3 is TGTGCCAGCAGTTGGGGGCCAGGGGGGGAGACCCAGTACTTC.

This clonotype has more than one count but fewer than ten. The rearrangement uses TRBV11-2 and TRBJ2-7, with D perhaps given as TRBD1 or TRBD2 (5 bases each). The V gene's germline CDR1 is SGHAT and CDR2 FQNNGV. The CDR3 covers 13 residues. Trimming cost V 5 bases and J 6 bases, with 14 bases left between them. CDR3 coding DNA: TGTGCCAGCAGCCCTCGACCAGGGAGCGAGCAGTACGTC. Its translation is CASSPRPGSEQYV.

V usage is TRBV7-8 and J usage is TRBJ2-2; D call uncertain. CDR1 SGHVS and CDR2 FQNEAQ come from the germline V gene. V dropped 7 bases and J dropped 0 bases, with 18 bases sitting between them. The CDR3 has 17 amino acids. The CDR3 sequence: CASTRRNTASNTGELFF. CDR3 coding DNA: TGTGCCAGCACCAGAAGGAACACGGCGTCGAACACCGGGGAGCTGTTTTTT.

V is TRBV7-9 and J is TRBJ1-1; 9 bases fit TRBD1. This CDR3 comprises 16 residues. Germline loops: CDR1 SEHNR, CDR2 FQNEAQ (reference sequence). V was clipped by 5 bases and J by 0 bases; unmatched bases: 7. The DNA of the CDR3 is TGTGCCAGCAGCGGAGGGACAGGGACCATGAACACTGAAGCTTTCTTT. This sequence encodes CASSGGTGTMNTEAFF.

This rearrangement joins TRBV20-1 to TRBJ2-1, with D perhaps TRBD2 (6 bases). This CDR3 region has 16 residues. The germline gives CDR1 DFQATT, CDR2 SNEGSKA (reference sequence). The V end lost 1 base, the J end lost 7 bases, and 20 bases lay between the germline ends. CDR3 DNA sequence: TGCAGTGCTAGAGTCGATCGGGAGAAAGTATGGAATGAGCAGTTCTTC. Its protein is CSARVDREKVWNEQFF.

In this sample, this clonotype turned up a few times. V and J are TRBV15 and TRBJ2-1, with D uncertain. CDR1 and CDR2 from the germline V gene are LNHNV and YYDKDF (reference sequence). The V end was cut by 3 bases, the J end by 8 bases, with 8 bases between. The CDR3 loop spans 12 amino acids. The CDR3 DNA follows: TGTGCCACCAGCAGGGGGTGGGATGAGCAGTTCTTC. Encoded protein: CATSRGWDEQFF.

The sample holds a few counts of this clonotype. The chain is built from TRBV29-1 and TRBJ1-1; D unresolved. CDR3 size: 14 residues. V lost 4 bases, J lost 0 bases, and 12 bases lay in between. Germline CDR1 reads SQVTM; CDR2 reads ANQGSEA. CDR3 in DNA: TGCAGCGTTGTTGTGCGCTCCATGAACACTGAAGCTTTCTTT. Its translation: CSVVVRSMNTEAFF.

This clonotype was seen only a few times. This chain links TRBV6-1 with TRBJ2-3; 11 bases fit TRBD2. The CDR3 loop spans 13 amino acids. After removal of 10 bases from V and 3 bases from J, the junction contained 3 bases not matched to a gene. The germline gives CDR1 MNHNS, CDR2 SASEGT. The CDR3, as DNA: TGTGCCACGACTAGCGGGGCAACAGATACGCAGTATTTT. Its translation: CATTSGATDTQYF.

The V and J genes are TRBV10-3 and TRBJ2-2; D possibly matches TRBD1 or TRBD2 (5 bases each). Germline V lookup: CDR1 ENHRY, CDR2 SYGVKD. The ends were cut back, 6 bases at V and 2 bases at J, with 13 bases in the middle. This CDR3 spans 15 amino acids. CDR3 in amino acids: CAIRLRDQNTGELFF. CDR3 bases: TGTGCCATCAGACTCCGGGACCAAAACACCGGGGAGCTGTTTTTT.

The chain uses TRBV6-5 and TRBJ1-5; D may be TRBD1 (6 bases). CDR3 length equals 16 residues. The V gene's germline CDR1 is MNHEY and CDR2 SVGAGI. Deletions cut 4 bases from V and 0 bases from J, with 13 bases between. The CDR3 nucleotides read TGTGCCAGCAGTTCCCGGGACACCCCTAGCAATCAGCCCCAGCATTTT. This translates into CASSSRDTPSNQPQHF.